Listed here is a single T cell receptor (beta chain). Its matching antigen is unknown. This entry belongs to a study of T cells in Graves' hyperthyroidism and ophthalmopathy. The study excluded patients with uncontrolled infection, other autoimmune disease, pregnancy or lactation. Broader study findings: Ophthalmopathy was identified by the model a median about 6.8 months ahead of onset.

Researchers amplified the TCR beta CDR3 regions from RNA transcripts. The HTBI primer set drove a first-round RT-PCR of the TCR CDR3. One entry per CDR3 protein results from TCRdb running MiXCR on the multiplex PCR reads. The repertoire holds 500,000 to 600,000 distinct CDR3 sequences, with around 45% as singletons. The CDR3 runs 15 residues. Trimming cost V 5 bases and J 8 bases; bases outside gene matches: 12. Germline loops: CDR1 SNHLY, CDR2 FYNNEI. The sample comprised peripheral blood or thyroid tissue (not recorded which). This clonotype originated in a woman between 18 and 30 years old with Graves' hyperthyroidism. This chain uses TRBV2 with TRBJ1-2, with TRBD1 matching 9 bases. The CDR3 loop is CASSSGTGIWRGYTF. The CDR3 DNA reads TGTGCCAGCAGTTCGGGGACAGGGATCTGGCGAGGCTACACCTTC.